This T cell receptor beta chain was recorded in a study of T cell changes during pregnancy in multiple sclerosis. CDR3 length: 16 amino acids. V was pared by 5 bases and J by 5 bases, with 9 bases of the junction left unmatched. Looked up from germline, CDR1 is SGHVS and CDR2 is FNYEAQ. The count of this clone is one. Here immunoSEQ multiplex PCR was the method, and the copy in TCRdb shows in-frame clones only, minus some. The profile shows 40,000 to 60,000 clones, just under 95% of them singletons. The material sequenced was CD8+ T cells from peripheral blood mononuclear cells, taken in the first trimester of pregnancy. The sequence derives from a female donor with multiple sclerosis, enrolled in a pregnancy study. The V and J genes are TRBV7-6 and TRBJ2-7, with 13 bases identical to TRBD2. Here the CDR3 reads CASSQRGGLAGNEQYF. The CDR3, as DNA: TGTGCCAGCAGCCAAAGAGGGGGACTAGCGGGAAACGAGCAGTACTTC.